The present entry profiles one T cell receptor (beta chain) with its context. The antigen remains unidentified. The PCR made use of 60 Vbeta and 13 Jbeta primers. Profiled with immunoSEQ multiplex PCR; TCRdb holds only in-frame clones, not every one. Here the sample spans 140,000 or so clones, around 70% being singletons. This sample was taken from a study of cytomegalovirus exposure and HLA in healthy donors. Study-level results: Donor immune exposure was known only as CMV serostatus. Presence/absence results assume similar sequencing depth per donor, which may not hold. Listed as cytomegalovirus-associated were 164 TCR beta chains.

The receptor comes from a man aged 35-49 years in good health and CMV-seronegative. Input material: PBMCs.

The CDR3 region is CASSWTRSEQFF. The CDR3 DNA reads TGCGCCAGCAGCTGGACTAGATCTGAGCAGTTCTTC. The chain recombines TRBV5-1 with TRBJ2-1; 7 bases agree with TRBD2. In germline, CDR1 is SGHRS, CDR2 YFSETQ. The CDR3 has 12 amino acids. V lost 3 bases and J lost 9; bases outside the gene matches: 3.